What follows are 14 T cell receptor beta chains derived from one specimen sequenced in a study of T cells in localized non-small cell lung cancer. Sequencing was performed with immunoSEQ multiplex PCR; in TCRdb, only in-frame clones are kept and a portion is missing. Of over 20,000 clones listed, roughly 80% are singletons. Here the sequenced sample was peripheral blood, taken before any cancer treatment. These receptors originate from a man aged 35-75 years with stage III squamous cell lung carcinoma.

V and J are TRBV27 and TRBJ1-2; 7 bases are shared with TRBD1. This CDR3 has 15 residues. Germline values: CDR1 MNHEY, CDR2 SMNVEV (reference sequence). V lost 2 bases and J lost 3; bases outside the gene matches: 6. The DNA of the CDR3 is TGTGCCAGCAGTTTACGACAGGGTGGGTACTATGGCTACACCTTC. Its translation: CASSLRQGGYYGYTF.

This chain joins TRBV6-6 and TRBJ2-5; 10 nucleotides match TRBD1. The J segment lost 2 bases and the V segment lost 6 bases, leaving 3 bases of the junction unmatched. In germline, CDR1 is MNHNY, CDR2 SVGAGI (reference sequence). CDR3 length: 14 amino acids. For the CDR3, the DNA is TGTGCCAGCAGCCGGACAGGGGGGCAAGAGACCCAGTACTTC. Translated: CASSRTGGQETQYF.

This clone came up once. This chain connects TRBV6-5 to TRBJ2-3; 11 nucleotides match TRBD2. Germline CDR1 reads MNHEY; CDR2 reads SVGAGI. CDR3 length: 16 residues. The V gene end was trimmed by 7 bases and the J gene end by 0 bases; junction bases not matched to a gene: 6. The CDR3 loop is CASIYSGGVSTDTQYF. The CDR3, as DNA: TGTGCCAGCATTTATAGCGGGGGGGTTAGCACAGATACGCAGTATTTT.

The chain employs TRBV5-6 and TRBJ1-5; 9 bases agree with TRBD1. The length of the CDR3 is 13 residues. V lost 4 bases, J lost 9 bases, and 5 bases stayed unmatched. Per germline, CDR1 SGHDT and CDR2 YYEEEE. DNA for the CDR3: TGTGCCAGCAGCGAGGGGACAGGGCGGCCCCAGCATTTT. The encoded protein is CASSEGTGRPQHF.

The V gene is TRBV6-4, the J gene TRBJ2-3; the match to TRBD2 covers 10 bases. The germline V gene has CDR1 MRHNA and CDR2 SNTAGT. The CDR3 is 16 residues long. V was clipped by 0 bases and J by 2 bases; unmatched bases: 2. The DNA for the CDR3 is TGTGCCAGCAGTGACTCCCTAGCGGGGGACACAGATACGCAGTATTTT. Its translation: CASSDSLAGDTDTQYF.

The V and J genes are TRBV5-1 and TRBJ2-2; D unclear. The CDR3 length is 12 residues. Germline CDR1 reads SGHRS; CDR2 reads YFSETQ. V was clipped by 5 bases and J by 0 bases, with 2 bases between them. This CDR3 is CASRSNTGELFF. The CDR3 bases are TGCGCCAGCAGGTCGAACACCGGGGAGCTGTTTTTT.

This clone has a single count. CDR3 loop: CASSLQGDNSPLHF. The DNA of the CDR3 is TGCGCCAGCAGCTTACAGGGGGACAATTCACCCCTCCACTTT. This chain connects TRBV5-1 to TRBJ1-6; 8 bases match TRBD1. J was trimmed by 7 bases and V by 2 bases; bases with no gene match: 2. CDR3 length: 14 amino acids. Per germline, CDR1 SGHRS and CDR2 YFSETQ. The full variable domain, rest sourced from reference TRBV5-1 and TRBJ1-6, is KAGVTQTPRYLIKTRGQQVTLSCSPISGHRSVSWYQQTPGQGLQFLFEYFSETQRNKGNFPGRFSGRQFSNSRSEMNVSTLELGDSALYLCASSLQGDNSPLHFGNGTRLTVT.

This sequence joins TRBV7-9 and TRBJ2-1, with 11 bases lining up with TRBD2. Per germline, CDR1 SEHNR and CDR2 FQNEAQ (reference sequence). The CDR3 covers 14 residues. The trim removed 5 bases at V and 7 bases at J, leaving 4 bases unmatched. The CDR3 region is CASSLGLAENEQFF. CDR3 bases: TGTGCCAGCAGCCTGGGACTAGCGGAGAATGAGCAGTTCTTC.

This chain links TRBV18 with TRBJ1-1; 7 bases are shared with TRBD1. CDR1 is KGHSH, CDR2 LQKENI, per germline. The CDR3 extends over 13 amino acids. V shed 8 bases and J 4 bases; nucleotides not matched to a gene: 7. CDR3 coding DNA: TGTGCCAGCACACAGGGGATGATCACTGAAGCTTTCTTT. As protein: CASTQGMITEAFF.

This rearrangement joins TRBV7-3 to TRBJ2-2; the D gene is possibly TRBD1 (6 bases). V shed 5 bases and J shed 2 bases, with 12 bases lying between them. Per the germline V gene, CDR1 is SGHTA and CDR2 is FQGTGA. The CDR3 totals 15 residues. This chain's CDR3 is CASSPRTVNTGELFF. The CDR3 DNA reads as TGTGCCAGCAGCCCCCGGACAGTTAACACCGGGGAGCTGTTTTTT.

The sample holds a few counts of this clone. V and J are TRBV20-1 and TRBJ2-1; D is undetermined. Germline lookup yields CDR1 DFQATT and CDR2 SNEGSKA (reference sequence). V dropped 3 bases and J dropped 7 bases, with 7 bases sitting between them. The length of the CDR3 is 11 residues. CDR3 coding DNA: TGCAGTGCTAGGGGAATAAATGAGCAGTTCTTC. Protein sequence: CSARGINEQFF.

This rearrangement joins TRBV30 to TRBJ1-6; 7 nucleotides agree with TRBD1. The CDR3 is 16 amino acids. Germline loops: CDR1 GTSNPN, CDR2 SVGIG (reference sequence). The V gene end was trimmed by 7 bases and the J gene end by 6 bases; junction bases not matched to a gene: 15. Written as DNA, the CDR3 is TGTGCCTCCGGGTGGGGCCCCGGGACAGCTAATTCACCCCTCCACTTT. Amino acids: CASGWGPGTANSPLHF.

The chain recombines TRBV14 with TRBJ1-2; D may be TRBD1 (5 bases). Trimming cost V 3 bases and J 8 bases, with 25 bases left between them. Germline V CDR1 and CDR2: SGHDN, FVKESK. The CDR3 length is 17 residues. CDR3: CASSHSGNQGNLVGYTF. The CDR3 region has the DNA TGTGCCAGCAGCCATAGCGGGAACCAGGGAAATTTGGTCGGCTACACCTTC.

The rearrangement uses TRBV6-6 and TRBJ1-5; 7 nucleotides align to TRBD1. The CDR3 sequence is 15 residues long. The germline gives CDR1 MNHNY, CDR2 SVGAGI (reference sequence). The V and J ends lost 6 bases and 4 bases, in that order; junction bases with no gene match: 9. This chain's CDR3 is CASSPGQFVNQPQHF. In DNA form, the CDR3 reads TGTGCCAGCAGCCCGGGACAGTTCGTTAATCAGCCCCAGCATTTT.